This T cell receptor beta chain emerged from a study of control samples from healthy donors and cancer patients. Germline V gene sequence: CDR1 KGHDR, CDR2 SFDVKD. V lost 1 base and J lost 3, with 15 bases in between. CDR3 length equals 16 residues. The repertoire was sequenced with immunoSEQ multiplex PCR; TCRdb's copy has only in-frame clones and lacks some. The table records under 450,000 clones, 75% to 95% of them present only once. The sequenced material came from PBMCs. J is TRBJ2-7 and V is TRBV24-1; D possibly corresponds to TRBD2 (6 bases). The sequence derives from a man aged 40-49 years with head and neck cancer. The CDR3 DNA sequence: TGTGCCACCAGTGATTTCGGGCCCTCGGGGGACTACGAGCAGTACTTC. This codes for CATSDFGPSGDYEQYF.